This record covers a single T cell receptor beta chain. Its antigen remains unidentified. This record comes from a study of cytomegalovirus exposure and HLA in healthy donors. Points from the study as a whole: Productive status was seen about 87% or about 30% of the time for most TCR beta V segments in an earlier analysis.

The PCR had 60 Vbeta and 13 Jbeta primers. Clones were sequenced by immunoSEQ multiplex PCR, and TCRdb holds only the in-frame ones, with some missing. The sample has some 160,000 clones, roughly 80% seen once; the top ten hold 1.1% to 1.5%. CDR3 length: 15 amino acids. CDR1 is SGDLS, CDR2 YYNGEE, per germline. The ends were cut back, 0 bases at V and 6 bases at J, with 13 bases in the middle. The V gene is TRBV9, the J gene TRBJ1-5; tentatively, D is TRBD1 (6 bases). The sample consisted of PBMCs. The clonotype comes from a male donor in good health and CMV-seronegative. CDR3 nucleotide sequence: TGTGCCAGCAGCGTAGGGGACATTGCGGGTCAGCCCCAGCATTTT. Translation gives CASSVGDIAGQPQHF.